A selection of T cell receptor beta chains follows, all from one sample in a study of blood T cell repertoires in COVID-19. Repertoires were generated with immunoSEQ multiplex PCR, while TCRdb's copy carries only in-frame clones and drops some. The sample includes roughly 38,000 clones, 70% to 90% of them seen just once. Material for sequencing was peripheral blood. These receptors came from a man in his 60s in a cohort sampled during active COVID-19. Each CDR3 is given with its conserved first and last residue. D genes are given only for firm matches. Size is omitted from some rows. Given values are once, few, many or a class for expanded clones.

TRBV3-1/TRBV3-2,NA,TRBJ2-1,NA,CASSPKVSGRAHYNEQFF,TGTGCCAGCAGCCCCAAGGTTTCAGGCAGGGCCCACTACAATGAGCAGTTCTTC
TRBV6-2/TRBV6-3,NA,TRBJ2-7,NA,CASSYRPRESQYF,TGTGCCAGCAGTTACAGGCCCCGGGAGAGCCAGTACTTC
TRBV11-2,TRBD1,TRBJ1-1,NA,CASSLDQGANTEAFF,TGTGCCAGCAGCTTAGACCAGGGGGCTAACACTGAAGCTTTCTTT
TRBV12-5,TRBD1,TRBJ2-5,NA,CASGRFGQGGETQYF,TGTGCTAGTGGTAGATTTGGACAGGGCGGTGAGACCCAGTACTTC
TRBV14,NA,TRBJ2-3,NA,CASSHQARTDTQYF,TGTGCCAGCAGCCACCAGGCACGCACAGATACGCAGTATTTT
TRBV24-1,NA,TRBJ2-7,NA,CAVRGGRGHDEQYF,TGTGCCGTTAGGGGTGGGCGAGGCCACGACGAGCAGTACTTC
TRBV5-6,NA,TRBJ1-4,NA,CASSLVGTNEKLFF,TGTGCCAGCAGCTTGGTCGGAACTAATGAAAAACTGTTTTTT
TRBV15,TRBD2,TRBJ2-5,NA,CATSRVGGVETQYF,TGTGCCACCAGCAGAGTGGGGGGGGTAGAGACCCAGTACTTC
TRBV11-3,TRBD1,TRBJ2-2,few,CASSLGKGAQTGELFF,TGTGCCAGCAGCTTAGGCAAGGGGGCGCAGACCGGGGAGCTGTTTTTT
TRBV30,TRBD2,TRBJ2-3,NA,CAWSFLQTSGREDTQYF,TGTGCCTGGAGTTTCTTACAGACTAGCGGGAGGGAGGATACGCAGTATTTT
TRBV27,NA,TRBJ1-1,NA,CASSFRGWNTEAFF,TGTGCCAGCAGTTTCAGGGGTTGGAACACTGAAGCTTTCTTT
TRBV18,TRBD1,TRBJ2-7,NA,CASSRDKSSGTVSYEQYF,TGTGCCAGCTCCCGCGACAAATCCTCCGGGACAGTCTCCTACGAGCAGTACTTC
TRBV10-3,TRBD1,TRBJ2-2,few,CAINGRGQGAGTGELFF,TGTGCCATCAATGGAAGGGGACAGGGGGCGGGCACCGGGGAGCTGTTTTTT
TRBV4-3,TRBD1,TRBJ2-7,NA,CASSPRQGIYEQYF,TGCGCCAGCAGCCCCCGACAGGGAATCTACGAGCAGTACTTC
TRBV5-1,NA,TRBJ1-1,NA,CASSLAGHLNTEAFF,TGCGCCAGCAGCTTGGCGGGACACTTAAACACTGAAGCTTTCTTT
TRBV21-1,NA,TRBJ2-7,few,CASSKESRSYEQYF,TGTGCCAGCAGCAAAGAGTCCAGGTCGTACGAGCAGTACTTC
TRBV6-5,NA,TRBJ2-1,NA,CASIRSNEQFF,TGTGCCAGCATACGGAGCAATGAGCAGTTCTTC
TRBV27,NA,TRBJ2-3,NA,CASSIGWTDTQYF,TGTGCCAGCAGTATCGGGTGGACAGATACGCAGTATTTT
TRBV14,NA,TRBJ1-4,NA,CASSQVTGLGEKLFF,TGTGCCAGCAGCCAAGTGACAGGCCTCGGTGAAAAACTGTTTTTT
TRBV23-1,NA,TRBJ2-3,NA,CASSQEEEQGGDTQYF,TGCGCCAGCAGTCAAGAGGAGGAACAGGGCGGAGATACGCAGTATTTT
TRBV11-2,TRBD2,TRBJ2-1,once,CASSRGGPSDEQFF,TGTGCCAGCAGCCGGGGAGGGCCCTCGGATGAGCAGTTCTTC
TRBV9,TRBD2,TRBJ2-3,NA,CASSVGLAGGTIEYF,TGTGCCAGCAGCGTAGGACTAGCGGGAGGGACTATCGAGTATTTT
TRBV11-2,TRBD2,TRBJ2-5,once,CASSSGGGPPETQYF,TGTGCCAGCAGCTCAGGCGGGGGACCGCCAGAGACCCAGTACTTC
TRBV28,NA,TRBJ2-5,NA,CASSYLPRETQYF,TGTGCCAGCAGTTATTTGCCGAGGGAGACCCAGTACTTC
TRBV6-5,NA,TRBJ2-7,NA,CATSLEKQPHYEQYF,TGTGCCACCTCACTGGAGAAGCAGCCACACTACGAGCAGTACTTC
TRBV3-1/TRBV3-2,NA,TRBJ1-1,NA,CASSDTGDTEAFF,TGTGCCAGCAGCGACACAGGTGACACTGAAGCTTTCTTT
TRBV28,NA,TRBJ1-1,once,CASSLRVTEAFF,TGTGCCAGCAGTTTACGGGTGACTGAAGCTTTCTTT
TRBV3-1/TRBV3-2,TRBD1,TRBJ1-2,NA,CASSRGQESHNYGYTF,TGTGCCAGCAGCCGAGGACAGGAATCACATAACTATGGCTACACCTTC
TRBV9,NA,TRBJ2-1,NA,CASSALGGSYNEQFF,TGTGCCAGCAGCGCCCTGGGGGGCTCCTACAATGAGCAGTTCTTC
TRBV7-2,TRBD1,TRBJ1-1,NA,CASSFQQGAGTEAFF,TGTGCCAGCAGTTTTCAACAGGGGGCAGGGACTGAAGCTTTCTTT
TRBV2,NA,TRBJ2-7,once,CASSQGYEQYF,TGTGCCAGCAGTCAGGGGTACGAGCAGTACTTC
TRBV29-1,TRBD2,TRBJ2-3,NA,CSVVGTSGSARADTQYF,TGCAGCGTTGTGGGGACTAGCGGGAGCGCCAGGGCAGATACGCAGTATTTT
TRBV14,NA,TRBJ1-2,NA,CASSQVVGQLYGYTF,TGTGCCAGCAGCCAAGTGGTCGGACAGCTCTATGGCTACACCTTC
TRBV27,NA,TRBJ2-1,NA,CASSRSGEQFF,TGTGCCAGCAGCCGCAGCGGTGAGCAGTTCTTC
TRBV7-2,TRBD1,TRBJ2-5,NA,CASSPRTGETQYF,TGTGCCAGCAGCCCGAGGACAGGAGAGACCCAGTACTTC
TRBV10-3,TRBD1,TRBJ1-5,NA,CAISGGEKDRDNQPQHF,TGTGCCATCAGTGGAGGAGAAAAGGACAGGGACAATCAGCCCCAGCATTTT
TRBV30,TRBD2,TRBJ2-2,NA,CAFVSGKRTGELFF,TGTGCCTTTGTTAGCGGGAAACGGACCGGGGAGCTGTTTTTT
TRBV28,TRBD1,TRBJ2-7,NA,CASSPTGANYEQYF,TGTGCCAGCTCTCCCACAGGGGCAAACTACGAGCAGTACTTC
TRBV6-5,NA,TRBJ2-7,few,CASSRTSDEQYF,TGTGCCAGCTCACGGACATCGGACGAGCAGTACTTC
TRBV30,NA,TRBJ2-7,NA,CAWSFGFIYEQYF,TGTGCCTGGAGCTTCGGGTTTATCTACGAGCAGTACTTC
TRBV5-1,NA,TRBJ1-3,NA,CASSPSSFSSGNTIYF,TGCGCCAGCAGCCCGTCCAGTTTCAGCTCTGGAAACACCATATATTTT
TRBV6-1,TRBD2,TRBJ2-7,NA,CASSEYGLAGPEQYF,TGTGCCAGCAGTGAATATGGACTAGCGGGACCCGAGCAGTACTTC
TRBV20-1,NA,TRBJ1-3,NA,CSARGEGTIYF,TGCAGTGCTAGAGGAGAGGGCACCATATATTTT
TRBV29-1,NA,TRBJ2-1,NA,CSVWAGNEQFF,TGCAGCGTCTGGGCGGGGAATGAGCAGTTCTTC
TRBV28,NA,TRBJ2-7,NA,CACNLEGSYEQYF,TGTGCCTGCAATCTCGAGGGCTCCTACGAGCAGTACTTC
TRBV28,NA,TRBJ2-7,NA,CASSQGGGTYEQYF,TGTGCCAGCTCCCAAGGTGGGGGGACCTACGAGCAGTACTTC
TRBV6-2/TRBV6-3,NA,TRBJ1-2,NA,CASSYGEARVHTF,TGTGCCAGCAGTTACGGAGAGGCTCGGGTACACACCTTC
TRBV6-2/TRBV6-3,NA,TRBJ1-6,once,CASSQLDSRYSPLHF,TGTGCCAGCAGCCAATTGGACTCCCGATATTCACCCCTCCACTTT
TRBV7-2,NA,TRBJ2-5,NA,CASSLGGGEKTQYF,TGTGCCAGCAGCTTGGGGGGTGGGGAAAAGACCCAGTACTTC
TRBV5-1,TRBD1,TRBJ2-1,NA,CASSLGGQIYNEQFF,TGCGCCAGCAGCTTGGGGGGACAGATCTACAATGAGCAGTTCTTC
TRBV9,NA,TRBJ1-3,NA,CASSGPGEPGNTIYF,TGTGCCAGCAGCGGACCCGGGGAACCTGGAAACACCATATATTTT
TRBV7-8,NA,TRBJ2-7,medium-sized,CASTEGAGRYEQYF,TGTGCCAGCACCGAAGGGGCAGGGCGGTACGAGCAGTACTTC
TRBV2,NA,TRBJ1-1,NA,CASSEVRWQGGPEAFF,TGTGCCAGCAGTGAAGTCAGGTGGCAGGGAGGGCCTGAAGCTTTCTTT